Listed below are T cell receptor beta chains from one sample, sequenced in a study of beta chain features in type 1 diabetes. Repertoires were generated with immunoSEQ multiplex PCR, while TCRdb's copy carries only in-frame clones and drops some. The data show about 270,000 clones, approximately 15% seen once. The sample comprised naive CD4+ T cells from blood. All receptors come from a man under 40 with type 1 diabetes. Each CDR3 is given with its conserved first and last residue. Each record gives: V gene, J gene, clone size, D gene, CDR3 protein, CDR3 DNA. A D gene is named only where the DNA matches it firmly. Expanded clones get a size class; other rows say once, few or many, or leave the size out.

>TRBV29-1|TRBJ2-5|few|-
CSVEGLQETQYF
TGCAGCGTTGAGGGACTTCAAGAGACCCAGTACTTC
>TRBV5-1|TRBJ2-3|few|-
CASSLRQNPDTQYF
TGCGCCAGCAGCTTGCGACAGAATCCAGATACGCAGTATTTT
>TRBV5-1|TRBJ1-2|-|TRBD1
CASSLGQGNFGGYTF
TGCGCCAGCAGCTTGGGACAGGGGAATTTCGGTGGCTACACCTTC
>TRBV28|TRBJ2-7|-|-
CASRQNSYEQYF
TGTGCCAGCAGACAGAACTCCTACGAGCAGTACTTC
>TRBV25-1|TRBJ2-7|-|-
CASSRRGLPYEQYF
TGTGCCAGCAGCAGGCGGGGGCTCCCCTACGAGCAGTACTTC
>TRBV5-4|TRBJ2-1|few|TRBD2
CASSLGLAGNEQFF
TGTGCCAGCAGCTTAGGACTAGCGGGAAACGAGCAGTTCTTC
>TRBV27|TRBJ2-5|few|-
CASRSFLDGGGETQYF
TGTGCCAGCAGATCCTTCTTGGACGGGGGTGGGGAGACCCAGTACTTC
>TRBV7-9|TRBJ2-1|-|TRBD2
CASSSGGRSYNEQFF
TGTGCCAGCAGCTCAGGCGGGAGGTCCTACAATGAGCAGTTCTTC
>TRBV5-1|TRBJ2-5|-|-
CASSLGADRQETQYF
TGCGCCAGCAGCTTGGGGGCAGACCGCCAAGAGACCCAGTACTTC
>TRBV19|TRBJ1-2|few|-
CASNYRRDYGYTF
TGTGCCAGTAACTATCGACGAGACTATGGCTACACCTTC
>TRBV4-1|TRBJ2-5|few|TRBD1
CASSQGDRVFDETQYF
TGCGCCAGCAGCCAAGGCGACAGGGTTTTCGATGAGACCCAGTACTTC
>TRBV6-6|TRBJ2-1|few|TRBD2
CASSSIGTSSDEQFF
TGTGCCAGCAGTTCCATCGGGACTAGTAGCGATGAGCAGTTCTTC
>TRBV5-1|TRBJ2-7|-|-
CASSAQSYEQYF
TGCGCCAGCAGCGCACAGTCCTACGAGCAGTACTTC
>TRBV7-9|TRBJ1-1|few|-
CASSSSVTEAFF
TGTGCCAGCAGCTCCTCGGTCACTGAAGCTTTCTTT
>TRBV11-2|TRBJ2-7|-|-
CASSSPRTRNSYEQYF
TGTGCCAGCAGCTCCCCTCGGACTCGAAACTCCTACGAGCAGTACTTC
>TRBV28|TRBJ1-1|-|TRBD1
CASIPGQGNTEAFF
TGTGCCAGCATACCGGGACAGGGGAACACTGAAGCTTTCTTT
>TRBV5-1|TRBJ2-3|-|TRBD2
CASSLGTSGSTDTQYF
TGCGCCAGCAGCCTGGGGACTAGCGGGAGTACAGATACGCAGTATTTT
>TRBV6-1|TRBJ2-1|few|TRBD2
CASSEPGLGGYNEQFF
TGTGCCAGCAGTGAGCCGGGACTAGGGGGATACAATGAGCAGTTCTTC
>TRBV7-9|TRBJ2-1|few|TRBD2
CASSLVLAGAGEQFF
TGTGCCAGCAGCTTAGTTCTAGCGGGAGCGGGTGAGCAGTTCTTC
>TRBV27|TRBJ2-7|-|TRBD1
CASSSRLGQGSSEQYF
TGTGCCAGCAGTTCGAGACTCGGACAGGGCTCGTCCGAGCAGTACTTC
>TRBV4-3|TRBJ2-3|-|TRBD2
CASSQGSAGGTDTQYF
TGCGCCAGCAGCCAAGGTTCGGCGGGAGGGACAGATACGCAGTATTTT
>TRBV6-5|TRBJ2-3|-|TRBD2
CASRRTSLDTQYF
TGTGCCAGCAGACGGACTAGCTTAGATACGCAGTATTTT
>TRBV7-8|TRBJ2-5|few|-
CASSLGADQETQYF
TGTGCCAGCAGCTTAGGAGCGGACCAAGAGACCCAGTACTTC
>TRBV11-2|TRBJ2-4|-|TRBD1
CASSLETGVNIQYF
TGTGCCAGCAGCTTAGAAACAGGGGTAAACATTCAGTACTTC
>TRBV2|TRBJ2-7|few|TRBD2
CASSENPGLAGVPPYEQYF
TGTGCCAGCAGTGAAAACCCGGGACTAGCGGGAGTCCCTCCCTACGAGCAGTACTTC
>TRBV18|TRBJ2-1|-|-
CASSRGRDNEQFF
TGTGCCAGCTCACGGGGCAGAGACAATGAGCAGTTCTTC
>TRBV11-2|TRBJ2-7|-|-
CASSWPFTKSYEQYF
TGTGCCAGCAGCTGGCCCTTTACTAAATCCTACGAGCAGTACTTC
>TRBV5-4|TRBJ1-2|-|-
CASSLAFTSQRRENYGYTF
TGTGCCAGCAGCTTGGCCTTTACTAGCCAGCGGAGGGAGAACTATGGCTACACCTTC
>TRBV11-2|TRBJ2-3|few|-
CASSRRAFTDTQYF
TGTGCCAGCAGCCGTCGCGCGTTCACAGATACGCAGTATTTT
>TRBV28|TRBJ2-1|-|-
CASSSVSNEQFF
TGTGCCAGCAGTTCTGTATCGAATGAGCAGTTCTTC
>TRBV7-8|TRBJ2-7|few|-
CASSFHYEQYF
TGTGCCAGCAGCTTCCACTACGAGCAGTACTTC
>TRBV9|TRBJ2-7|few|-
CASSGDARDEQYF
TGTGCCAGCAGCGGTGATGCGAGGGACGAGCAGTACTTC
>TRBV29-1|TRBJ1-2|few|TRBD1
CSVTEPGQGAGYTF
TGCAGCGTTACGGAACCGGGACAGGGGGCGGGCTACACCTTC
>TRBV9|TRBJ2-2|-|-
CASSPRSSTGELFF
TGTGCCAGCAGCCCCCGGTCCTCCACCGGGGAGCTGTTTTTT
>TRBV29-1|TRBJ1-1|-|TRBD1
CSVDFLWTGLNTEAFF
TGCAGCGTTGATTTCTTATGGACAGGGTTGAACACTGAAGCTTTCTTT
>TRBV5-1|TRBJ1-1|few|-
CASFQWGVRNTEAFF
TGCGCCAGCTTTCAATGGGGGGTCCGGAACACTGAAGCTTTCTTT
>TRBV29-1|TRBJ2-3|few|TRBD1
CSVEDGQGLIGTQYF
TGCAGCGTTGAGGATGGACAGGGCTTGATAGGTACGCAGTATTTT
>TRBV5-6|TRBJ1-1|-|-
CASSTENANTEAFF
TGTGCCAGCAGCACCGAGAACGCGAACACTGAAGCTTTCTTT
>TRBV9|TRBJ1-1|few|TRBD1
CASSEQGSTEAFF
TGTGCCAGCAGCGAACAGGGGAGCACTGAAGCTTTCTTT
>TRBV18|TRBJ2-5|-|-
CASSPYGNQETQYF
TGTGCCAGCTCACCATACGGGAACCAAGAGACCCAGTACTTC
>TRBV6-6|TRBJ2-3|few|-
CASSNTGTDTQYF
TGTGCCAGCAGCAATACAGGGACAGATACGCAGTATTTT
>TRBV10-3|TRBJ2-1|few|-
CAISGAGESSYNEQFF
TGTGCCATCAGTGGTGCAGGCGAGAGCTCCTACAATGAGCAGTTCTTC
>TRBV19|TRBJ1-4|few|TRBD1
CASSGTGTEKLFF
TGTGCCAGTAGTGGGACAGGGACCGAAAAACTGTTTTTT
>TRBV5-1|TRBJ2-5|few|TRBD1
CASSIGQALYQETQYF
TGCGCCAGCAGCATTGGACAGGCTTTGTACCAAGAGACCCAGTACTTC
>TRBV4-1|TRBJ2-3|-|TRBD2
CASSQAGIWTSFSTDTQYF
TGCGCCAGCAGCCAAGCGGGGATATGGACTAGCTTTTCAACAGATACGCAGTATTTT
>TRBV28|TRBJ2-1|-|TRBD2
CASSYPPTSGSRSEQFF
TGTGCCAGCAGCTACCCCCCAACTAGCGGGAGTAGAAGTGAGCAGTTCTTC
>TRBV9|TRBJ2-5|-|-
CASSVYGTSETQYF
TGTGCCAGCAGCGTATACGGGACTTCAGAGACCCAGTACTTC
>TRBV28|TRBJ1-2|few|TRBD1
CASSLLDRVYGYTF
TGTGCCAGCAGTTTACTCGACAGGGTCTATGGCTACACCTTC
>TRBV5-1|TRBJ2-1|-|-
CASSVGRDSFNEQFF
TGCGCCAGCAGTGTCGGGCGGGACTCCTTCAATGAGCAGTTCTTC